The subject of this entry is one TCR beta chain. The sample comes from a study of OX40 agonist ivuxolimab in advanced cancers. Study background: Treatment received earlier with anti-PD-1, anti-PD-L1 or anti-CTLA-4 agents was allowed, and 40% had some.

The repertoire was sequenced with immunoSEQ multiplex PCR; TCRdb's copy has only in-frame clones and lacks some. The repertoire holds fewer than 95,000 clones, with approximately 85% as singletons. CDR3 size: 14 residues. Germline V gives CDR1 LNHDA, CDR2 SQIVND (reference sequence). Trimming left V 6 bases short and J 5 bases short, with 16 bases between. Sequenced here: CD4+ or CD8+ T cells sorted from blood, sampled in a trial of the OX40 agonist ivuxolimab. This chain uses TRBV19 with TRBJ1-2; TRBD1 might be the D (5 bases). The TCR comes from an adult with an advanced solid tumor such as melanoma, head and neck, liver or kidney cancer. The CDR3 is CASRPLGTGYGYTF. CDR3 coding DNA: TGTGCCAGTAGGCCTTTAGGGACGGGATATGGCTACACCTTC.